The subject of this entry is one TCR beta chain. The sample originates from a study of blood T cell repertoires in COVID-19. On the study more broadly: The samples span acute and convalescent COVID-19 from the United States, Italy and Spain.

The ends were cut back, 2 bases at V and 5 bases at J, with 10 bases in the middle. This CDR3 region has 13 residues. The assay was immunoSEQ multiplex PCR, and TCRdb's table has in-frame clones only and misses some. This table holds 200,000 to 250,000 clones, around 86% found once. The chain combines TRBV12-3 or TRBV12-4 with TRBJ2-7; possible D gene TRBD1, 6 bases. The sample was peripheral blood. This TCR came from a man aged 25 to 45 who had recovered from COVID-19. CDR3 coding DNA: TGTGCCAGCAGTTTAAAACAGGGCCACGAGCAGTACTTC. It translates to CASSLKQGHEQYF.